This section outlines one TCR beta chain sequence together with its context. Its matching antigen is unknown. Profiling relied on immunoSEQ multiplex PCR, and the TCRdb table lists in-frame clones only, not all of them. The sample holds some 140,000 clones, around 90% seen once. The CDR3 extends over 13 amino acids. These data are taken from a study of T cell responses to AZD1222 COVID-19 vaccine. Study details: Recipients boosted at about 4 weeks or about 12 weeks are pooled. General study points: Reportedly, close to half of spike-specific TCRs are directed against unmutated variant regions. Donors in the cohort were predominantly white British and more often female, and clonal diversity was possibly underestimated.

The source is an adult in good health. The rearrangement links TRBV21-1 to TRBJ1-2; TRBD1, as called in the table, went unchecked against the DNA. TRBV21-1 is termed a pseudogene. Here the sequenced sample was peripheral blood, taken on day 0 of AZD1222 vaccination. The CDR3 reads CASSKSGNYGYTF. For the CDR3, the DNA is TGTGCCAGCAGCAAGTCAGGGAACTATGGCTACACCTTC.